The rows below give T cell receptor beta chains drawn from one sample of a study of T-cell reconstitution after alpha-beta-depleted transplantation in children. TCRdb independently ran MiXCR on the PCR reads; one entry per CDR3 protein. The repertoire has some 200,000 distinct CDR3 sequences, approximately 10% of them found once; the top ten carry 28%. Sequencing was performed on PBMCs, taken before TCRalphabeta/CD19-depleted stem cell transplant. Receptor source: a child less than two years old with acute myeloid leukemia, due to receive a stem cell transplant. Both conserved end residues are part of each CDR3. The order of the fields is V gene, D gene, J gene, clone size, CDR3 protein, CDR3 DNA. D genes are given only for firm matches. Part of the rows lack a size; the others show once, few, many or a class for expanded clones.

>TRBV7-9|.|TRBJ1-5|many
CASSGVLGPQHF
TGTGCCAGCTCAGGGGTCTTGGGGCCCCAGCATTTT
>TRBV5-1|TRBD2|TRBJ2-7|many
CASSLSGRDEQYF
TGCGCCAGCAGCTTGTCCGGGAGGGACGAGCAGTACTTC
>TRBV5-1|TRBD1|TRBJ2-2|many
CASTTPDRGTGELFF
TGCGCCAGCACAACCCCCGACAGGGGGACCGGGGAGCTGTTTTTT
>TRBV20-1|.|TRBJ2-1|many
CSAVSDPLNEQFF
TGCAGTGCTGTTTCCGACCCCCTGAATGAGCAGTTCTTC
>TRBV5-1|.|TRBJ2-1|many
CASVWGNEQFF
TGCGCCAGCGTATGGGGTAATGAGCAGTTCTTC
>TRBV27|.|TRBJ1-1|many
CASSLTINTEAFF
TGTGCCAGCAGTTTAACTATAAACACTGAAGCTTTCTTT
>TRBV20-1|.|TRBJ2-7|many
CSARDMETYEQYF
TGCAGTGCTAGAGACATGGAAACCTACGAGCAGTACTTC
>TRBV5-1|.|TRBJ1-4|many
CASSLAGGATNEKLFF
TGCGCCAGCAGCTTGGCCGGGGGAGCAACTAATGAAAAACTGTTTTTT
>TRBV20-1|.|TRBJ2-5|few
CSAIGDPHPQETQYF
TGCAGTGCTATTGGGGACCCTCACCCCCAAGAGACCCAGTACTTC
>TRBV27|TRBD2|TRBJ2-5|many
CASSLSGSVGETQYF
TGTGCCAGCAGTTTGAGCGGGAGCGTAGGAGAGACCCAGTACTTC
>TRBV28|.|TRBJ2-2|many
CASTSGDSTGELFF
TGTGCCAGCACGTCGGGGGATTCCACCGGGGAGCTGTTTTTT
>TRBV12-3/TRBV12-4|.|TRBJ1-1|many
CASSLRETALSAFF
TGTGCCAGCAGTTTAAGGGAGACAGCCCTGAGTGCTTTCTTT
>TRBV19|TRBD2|TRBJ2-1|many
CASRPGRRVGEQFF
TGTGCCAGTAGGCCCGGGAGGAGAGTTGGCGAGCAGTTCTTC
>TRBV5-1|TRBD1|TRBJ2-3|few
CASSYRGQLTDTQYF
TGCGCCAGCAGTTACCGGGGACAGCTAACAGATACGCAGTATTTT
>TRBV28|TRBD1|TRBJ1-5|.
CASSSRLQGNQPQHF
TGTGCCAGCAGTTCACGCCTACAGGGGAATCAGCCCCAGCATTTT
>TRBV12-3/TRBV12-4|.|TRBJ1-5|many
CASKPQGDQPQHF
TGTGCCAGCAAACCCCAGGGTGATCAGCCCCAGCATTTT
>TRBV5-1|TRBD1|TRBJ1-1|many
CASSEYRGLSGTEAFF
TGCGCCAGCAGCGAATACAGGGGGCTCAGCGGCACTGAAGCTTTCTTT
>TRBV6-2/TRBV6-3|.|TRBJ2-5|many
CASRHRVLRETQYF
TGTGCCAGCAGGCACAGGGTATTGCGGGAGACCCAGTACTTC
>TRBV7-3|TRBD2|TRBJ2-3|many
CASSSGLAGADTQYF
TGTGCCAGCAGCTCGGGACTAGCGGGGGCAGATACGCAGTATTTT
>TRBV9|TRBD2|TRBJ2-7|.
CASASTSSGPQYF
TGTGCCAGCGCCAGTACGTCTAGCGGGCCGCAGTACTTC
>TRBV5-1|.|TRBJ2-2|many
CASSTTLNTGELFF
TGCGCCAGCTCGACGACCCTGAACACCGGGGAGCTGTTTTTT
>TRBV11-2|.|TRBJ2-7|many
CASSLSNRYEQYF
TGTGCCAGCAGCCTTAGTAATCGCTACGAGCAGTACTTC
>TRBV11-2|.|TRBJ2-3|many
CASSPDGIEQYF
TGTGCCAGCAGCCCGGACGGTATTGAGCAGTATTTT
>TRBV5-1|.|TRBJ2-2|many
CASSLPGANTGELLF
TGCGCCAGCAGCTTGCCTGGGGCTAACACCGGGGAGCTGCTTTTT
>TRBV7-2|TRBD1|TRBJ1-2|many
CASSRTGGYTF
TGTGCCAGCAGCCGGACAGGTGGCTACACCTTC
>TRBV5-1|.|TRBJ1-2|.
CASSLAGEGYTF
TGCGCCAGCAGCTTGGCAGGGGAGGGCTACACCTTC